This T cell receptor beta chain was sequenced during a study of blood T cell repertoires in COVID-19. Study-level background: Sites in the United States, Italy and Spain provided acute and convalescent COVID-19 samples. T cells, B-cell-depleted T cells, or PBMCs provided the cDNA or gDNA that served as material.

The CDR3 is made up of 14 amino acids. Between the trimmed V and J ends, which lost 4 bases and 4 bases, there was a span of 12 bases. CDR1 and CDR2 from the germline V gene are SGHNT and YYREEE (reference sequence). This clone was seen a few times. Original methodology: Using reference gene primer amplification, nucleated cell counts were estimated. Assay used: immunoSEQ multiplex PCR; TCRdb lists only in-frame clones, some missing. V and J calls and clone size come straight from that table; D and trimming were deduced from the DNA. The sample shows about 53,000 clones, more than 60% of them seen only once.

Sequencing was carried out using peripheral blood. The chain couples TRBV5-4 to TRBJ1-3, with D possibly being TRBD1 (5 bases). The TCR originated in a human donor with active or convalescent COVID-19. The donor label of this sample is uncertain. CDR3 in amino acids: CASSVQATGNTIYF. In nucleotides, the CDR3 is TGTGCCAGCAGCGTACAGGCTACGGGAAACACCATATATTTT.